This T cell receptor (beta chain) was captured in a study of shared clonotypes between healthy human individuals. Study overall: The donor group consisted of a couple of women and a few men, aged 18 to 49. Study outcomes and limitations: In a few donors, about 5% of naive CD4 clonotypes appeared in common. A generally larger estimated richness was seen in naive subsets than in memory subsets.

Germline-derived CDR1 and CDR2 are MDHEN and SYDVKM. V was shortened by 5 bases and J by 4 bases, with 20 bases between the two germline ends. The CDR3 sequence is 16 residues long. The method was immunoSEQ multiplex PCR; TCRdb's version includes in-frame clones alone and lacks a portion of them. The table lists 600,000 or so clones, roughly 96% of them singletons. CD45RO-negative CD8 cells positively selected for CCR7 made up the naive population, which excluded terminally differentiated effector memory CD45RA+ cells. On this clone: What it recognizes is unknown.

The source material was naive CD8+ T cells sorted from blood. This chain joins TRBV28 and TRBJ1-1, with TRBD1 as a possible D gene (6 bases). This TCR derives from a woman between 25 and 40 years old in good health. CDR3: CASSVLRGEPGTEAFF. DNA of the CDR3: TGTGCCAGCAGTGTCCTCAGGGGCGAACCAGGCACTGAAGCTTTCTTT.